This TCR beta chain derives from a study of cytomegalovirus exposure and HLA in healthy donors. About the research overall: Some 80 million unique TCR sequences came from HLA-typed donors in an early release. Findings and caveats of the study: Rates of TCR association differed by HLA locus in a later analysis, with DRB1 highest and HLA-C lowest.

Among the donors, all were healthy bone marrow donors. Primers: 60 Vbeta forward and 13 Jbeta reverse. Using immunoSEQ multiplex PCR, the repertoire was profiled, and TCRdb retains in-frame clones only, with some absent. This sample yields 120,000 to 150,000 clones, of which more than 65% are seen a single time; approximately 5.5% belongs to the top ten. CDR1 is SNHLY, CDR2 FYNNEI, per germline. The CDR3 has 13 residues. The V end lost 5 bases, the J end lost 6 bases, and 14 bases lay between the germline ends. On this clone: Its antigen is not identified.

Input material: PBMCs. The receptor comes from a man aged 30 to 45 in good health and CMV-seropositive. The chain carries TRBV2 and TRBJ2-7; tentatively, D is TRBD1 (5 bases). CDR3 bases: TGTGCCAGCAGTCGACTCAGGGTGTTCGAGCAGTACTTC. Its protein product is CASSRLRVFEQYF.